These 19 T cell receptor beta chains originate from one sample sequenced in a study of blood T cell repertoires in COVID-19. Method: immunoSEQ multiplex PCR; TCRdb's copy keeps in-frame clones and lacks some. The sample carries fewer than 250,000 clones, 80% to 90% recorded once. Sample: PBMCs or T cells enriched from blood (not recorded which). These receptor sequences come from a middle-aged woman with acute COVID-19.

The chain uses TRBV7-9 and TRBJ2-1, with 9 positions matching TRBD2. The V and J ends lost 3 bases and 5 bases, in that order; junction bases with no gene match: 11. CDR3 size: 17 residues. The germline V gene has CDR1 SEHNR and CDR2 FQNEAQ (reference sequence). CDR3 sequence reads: CASSFPSGTPRNNEQFF. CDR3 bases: TGTGCCAGCAGCTTTCCTAGCGGGACCCCTAGGAACAATGAGCAGTTCTTC.

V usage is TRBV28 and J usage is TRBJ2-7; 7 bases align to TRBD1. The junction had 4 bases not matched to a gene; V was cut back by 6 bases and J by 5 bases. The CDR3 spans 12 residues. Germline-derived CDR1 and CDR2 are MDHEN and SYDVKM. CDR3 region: CASSRQGNEQYF. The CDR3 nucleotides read TGTGCCAGCAGCAGACAGGGAAACGAGCAGTACTTC.

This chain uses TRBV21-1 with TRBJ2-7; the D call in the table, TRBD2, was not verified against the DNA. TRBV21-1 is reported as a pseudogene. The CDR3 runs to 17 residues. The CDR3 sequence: CASSKFLLAGEAYEQYF. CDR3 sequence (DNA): TGTGCCAGCAGCAAATTCCTACTAGCGGGAGAGGCCTACGAGCAGTACTTC.

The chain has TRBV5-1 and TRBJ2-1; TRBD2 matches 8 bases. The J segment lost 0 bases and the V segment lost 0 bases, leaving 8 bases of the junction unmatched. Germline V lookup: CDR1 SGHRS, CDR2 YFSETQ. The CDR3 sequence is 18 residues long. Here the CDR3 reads CASSLELAAWSSYNEQFF. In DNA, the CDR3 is TGCGCCAGCAGCTTGGAACTAGCGGCATGGAGCTCCTACAATGAGCAGTTCTTC.

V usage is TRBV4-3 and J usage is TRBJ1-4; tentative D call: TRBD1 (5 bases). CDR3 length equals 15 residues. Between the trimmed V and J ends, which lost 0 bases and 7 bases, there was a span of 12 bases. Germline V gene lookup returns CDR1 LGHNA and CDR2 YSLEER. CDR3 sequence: CASSQEGRSGEKLFF. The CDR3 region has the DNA TGCGCCAGCAGCCAAGAGGGGCGTTCTGGTGAAAAACTGTTTTTT.

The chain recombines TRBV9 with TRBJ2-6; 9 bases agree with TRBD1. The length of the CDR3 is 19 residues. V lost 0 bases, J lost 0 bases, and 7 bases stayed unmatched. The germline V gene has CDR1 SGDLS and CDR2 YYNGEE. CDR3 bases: TGTGCCAGCAGCGTAGCCCGGGACAGGGTTTACTCTGGGGCCAACGTCCTGACTTTC. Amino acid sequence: CASSVARDRVYSGANVLTF.

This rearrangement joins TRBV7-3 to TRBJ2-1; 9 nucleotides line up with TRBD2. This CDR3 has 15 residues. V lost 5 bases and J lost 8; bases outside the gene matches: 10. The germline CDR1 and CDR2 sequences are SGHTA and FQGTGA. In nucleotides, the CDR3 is TGTGCCAGCAGCCAAGGGGTAGCGGGAGATGATGAGCAGTTCTTC. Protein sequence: CASSQGVAGDDEQFF.

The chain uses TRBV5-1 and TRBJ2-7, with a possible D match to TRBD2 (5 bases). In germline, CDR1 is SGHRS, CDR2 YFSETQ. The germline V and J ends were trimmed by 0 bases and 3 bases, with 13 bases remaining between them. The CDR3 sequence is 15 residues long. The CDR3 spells CASSLAVDSRYEQYF. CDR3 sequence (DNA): TGCGCCAGCAGCTTGGCCGTGGACTCCCGCTACGAGCAGTACTTC.

The CDR3 here is CASSSVGGRSYSPLHF. CDR3 coding DNA: TGTGCCAGCAGCAGCGTGGGGGGGAGGTCGTATTCACCCCTCCACTTT. The chain carries TRBV27 and TRBJ1-6; tentatively, D is TRBD1 (5 bases). The CDR3 contains 16 residues. Germline CDR1 is MNHEY and CDR2 is SMNVEV (reference sequence). V gave up 6 bases and J gave up 8 bases, with 20 bases separating them.

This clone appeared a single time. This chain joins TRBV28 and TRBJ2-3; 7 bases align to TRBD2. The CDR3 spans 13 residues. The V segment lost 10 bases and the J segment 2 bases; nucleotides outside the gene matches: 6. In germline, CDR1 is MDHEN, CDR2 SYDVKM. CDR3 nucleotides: TGTGCCACCCTAGCGGTCAACACAGATACGCAGTATTTT. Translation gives CATLAVNTDTQYF.

The CDR3 nucleotides are TGTGCCAGCAGCTCCGGACTCATACAGTACTTC. Encoded protein: CASSSGLIQYF. J is TRBJ2-7 and V is TRBV5-6, with D perhaps TRBD2 (5 bases). The CDR3 is 11 amino acids. The V gene lost 3 bases and the J gene lost 10 bases, with 11 bases spanning the gap. CDR1 SGHDT and CDR2 YYEEEE come from the germline V gene.

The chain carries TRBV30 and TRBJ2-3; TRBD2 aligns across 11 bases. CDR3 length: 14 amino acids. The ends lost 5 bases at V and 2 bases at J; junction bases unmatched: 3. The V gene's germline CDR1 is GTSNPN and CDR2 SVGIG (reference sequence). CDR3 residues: CAWGTSGNTDTQYF. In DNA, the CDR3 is TGTGCCTGGGGGACTAGCGGTAACACAGATACGCAGTATTTT.

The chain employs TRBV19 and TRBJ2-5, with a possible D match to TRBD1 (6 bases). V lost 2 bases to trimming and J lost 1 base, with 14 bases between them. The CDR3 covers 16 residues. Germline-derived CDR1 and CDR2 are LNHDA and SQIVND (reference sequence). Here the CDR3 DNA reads TGTGCCAGTAGTATATCCCGTGGGACAAGCCAAGAGACCCAGTACTTC. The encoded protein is CASSISRGTSQETQYF.

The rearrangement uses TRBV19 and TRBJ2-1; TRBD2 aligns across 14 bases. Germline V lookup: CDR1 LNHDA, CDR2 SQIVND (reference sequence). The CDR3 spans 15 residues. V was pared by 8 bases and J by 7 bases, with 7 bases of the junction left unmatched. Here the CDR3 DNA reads TGTGCCAGTGGGGGACTAGCGGGAGTCTCGAATGAGCAGTTCTTC. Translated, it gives CASGGLAGVSNEQFF.

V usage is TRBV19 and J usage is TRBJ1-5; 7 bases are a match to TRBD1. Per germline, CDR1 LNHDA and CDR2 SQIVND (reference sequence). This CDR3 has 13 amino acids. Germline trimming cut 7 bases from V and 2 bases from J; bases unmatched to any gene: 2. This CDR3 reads CASTTGGNQPQHF. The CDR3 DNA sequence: TGTGCCAGTACCACAGGGGGCAATCAGCCCCAGCATTTT. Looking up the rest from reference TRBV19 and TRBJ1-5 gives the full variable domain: DGGITQSPKYLFRKEGQNVTLSCEQNLNHDAMYWYRQDPGQGLRLIYYSQIVNDFQKGDIAEGYSVSREKKESFPLTVTSAQKNPTAFYLCASTTGGNQPQHFGDGTRLSIL.

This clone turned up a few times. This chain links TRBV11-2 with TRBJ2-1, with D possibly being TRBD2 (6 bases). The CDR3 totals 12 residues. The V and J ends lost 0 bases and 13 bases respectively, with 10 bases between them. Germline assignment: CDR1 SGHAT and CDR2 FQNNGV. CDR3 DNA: TGTGCCAGCAGCTTAGATCTCGGGGGACAGTTCTTC. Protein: CASSLDLGGQFF. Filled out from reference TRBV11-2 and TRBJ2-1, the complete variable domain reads EAGVAQSPRYKIIEKRQSVAFWCNPISGHATLYWYQQILGQGPKLLIQFQNNGVVDDSQLPKDRFSAERLKGVDSTLKIQPAKLEDSAVYLCASSLDLGGQFFGPGTRLTVL.

DNA of the CDR3: TGTGCCAGCTCACCCCTCGCGGAATATGGCTACACCTTC. It yields the protein CASSPLAEYGYTF. J is TRBJ1-2 and V is TRBV18; D is unclear. The length of the CDR3 is 13 residues. The V and J ends lost 3 bases and 5 bases respectively, with 10 bases between them. Germline V gene data show CDR1 as KGHSH and CDR2 as LQKENI.

The CDR3 DNA is TGTGCCAGCAGCGTAGCAGTAAAACAGGGAAGGTCAGATACGCAGTATTTT. It codes for CASSVAVKQGRSDTQYF. The chain uses TRBV9 and TRBJ2-3; perhaps TRBD1 as D (6 bases). The CDR3 spans 17 residues. The germline gives CDR1 SGDLS, CDR2 YYNGEE. Trimming removed 0 bases at V and 4 bases at J, with 18 bases between.

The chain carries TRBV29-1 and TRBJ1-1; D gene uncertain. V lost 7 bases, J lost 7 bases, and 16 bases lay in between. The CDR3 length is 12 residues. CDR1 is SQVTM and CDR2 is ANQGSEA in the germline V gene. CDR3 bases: TGCAGCGCGCGAGAGGGCCCCTTTGAAGCTTTCTTT. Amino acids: CSAREGPFEAFF.